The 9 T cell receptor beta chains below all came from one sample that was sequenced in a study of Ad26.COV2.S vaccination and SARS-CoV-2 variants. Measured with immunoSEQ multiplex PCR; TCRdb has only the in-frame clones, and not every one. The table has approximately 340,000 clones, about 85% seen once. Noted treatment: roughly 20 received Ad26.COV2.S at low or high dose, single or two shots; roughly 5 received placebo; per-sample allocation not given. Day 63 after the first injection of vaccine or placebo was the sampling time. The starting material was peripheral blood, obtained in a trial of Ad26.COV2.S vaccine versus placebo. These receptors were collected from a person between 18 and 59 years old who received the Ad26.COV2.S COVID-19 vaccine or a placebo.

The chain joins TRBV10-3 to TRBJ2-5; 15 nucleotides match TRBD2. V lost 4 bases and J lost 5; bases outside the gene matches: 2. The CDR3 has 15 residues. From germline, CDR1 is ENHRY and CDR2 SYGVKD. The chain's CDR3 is CAISAGTSGGETQYF. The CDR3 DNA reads TGTGCCATCAGTGCCGGGACTAGCGGGGGGGAGACCCAGTACTTC.

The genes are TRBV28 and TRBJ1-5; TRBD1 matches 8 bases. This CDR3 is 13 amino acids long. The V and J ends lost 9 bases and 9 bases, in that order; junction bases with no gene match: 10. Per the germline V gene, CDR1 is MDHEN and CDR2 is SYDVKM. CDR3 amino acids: CASTIGTGLPQHF. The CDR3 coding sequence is TGTGCCAGTACTATAGGGACAGGCCTGCCCCAGCATTTT. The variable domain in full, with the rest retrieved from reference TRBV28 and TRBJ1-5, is DVKVTQSSRYLVKRTGEKVFLECVQDMDHENMFWYRQDPGLGLRLIYFSYDVKMKEKGDIPEGYSVSREKKERFSLILESASTNQTSMYLCASTIGTGLPQHFGDGTRLSIL.

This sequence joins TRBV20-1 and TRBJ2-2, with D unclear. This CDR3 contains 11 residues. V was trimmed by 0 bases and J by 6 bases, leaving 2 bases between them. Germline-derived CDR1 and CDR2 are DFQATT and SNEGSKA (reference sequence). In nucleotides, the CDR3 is TGCAGTGCTAGAGAGGCCGGGGAGCTGTTTTTT. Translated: CSAREAGELFF.

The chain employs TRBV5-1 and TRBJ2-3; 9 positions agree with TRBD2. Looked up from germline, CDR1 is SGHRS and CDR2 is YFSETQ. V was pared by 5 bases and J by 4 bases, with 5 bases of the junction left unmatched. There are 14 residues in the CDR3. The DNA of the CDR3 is TGCGCCAGCAGTTTAGCGGGGGATTCAGATACGCAGTATTTT. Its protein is CASSLAGDSDTQYF. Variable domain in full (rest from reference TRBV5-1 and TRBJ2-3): KAGVTQTPRYLIKTRGQQVTLSCSPISGHRSVSWYQQTPGQGLQFLFEYFSETQRNKGNFPGRFSGRQFSNSRSEMNVSTLELGDSALYLCASSLAGDSDTQYFGPGTRLTVL.

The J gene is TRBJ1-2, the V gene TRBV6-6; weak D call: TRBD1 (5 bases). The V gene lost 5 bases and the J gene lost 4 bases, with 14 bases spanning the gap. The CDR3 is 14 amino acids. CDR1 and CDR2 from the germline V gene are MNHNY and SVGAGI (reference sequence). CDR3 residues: CASSNQGTSYGYTF. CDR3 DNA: TGTGCCAGCAGTAACCAGGGAACCTCCTATGGCTACACCTTC.

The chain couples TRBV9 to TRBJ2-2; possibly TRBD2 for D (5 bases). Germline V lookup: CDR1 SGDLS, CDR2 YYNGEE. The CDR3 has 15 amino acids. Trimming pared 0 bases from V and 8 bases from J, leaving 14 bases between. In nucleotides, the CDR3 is TGTGCCAGCAGCGTAGTGGGAGCAAACCAGGGGGAGCTGTTTTTT. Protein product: CASSVVGANQGELFF.

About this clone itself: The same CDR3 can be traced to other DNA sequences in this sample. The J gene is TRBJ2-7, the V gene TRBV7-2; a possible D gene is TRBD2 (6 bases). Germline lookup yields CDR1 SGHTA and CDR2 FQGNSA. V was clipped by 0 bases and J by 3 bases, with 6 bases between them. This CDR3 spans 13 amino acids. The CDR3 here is CASSLAGGYEQYF. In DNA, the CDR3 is TGTGCCAGCAGCTTAGCCGGGGGCTACGAGCAGTACTTC.

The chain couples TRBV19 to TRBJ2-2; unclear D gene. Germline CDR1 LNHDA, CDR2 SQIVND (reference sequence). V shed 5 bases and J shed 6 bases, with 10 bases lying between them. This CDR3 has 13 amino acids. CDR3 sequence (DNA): TGTGCCAGTAGTTCAACCCGTCCCGGGGAGCTGTTTTTT. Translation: CASSSTRPGELFF.

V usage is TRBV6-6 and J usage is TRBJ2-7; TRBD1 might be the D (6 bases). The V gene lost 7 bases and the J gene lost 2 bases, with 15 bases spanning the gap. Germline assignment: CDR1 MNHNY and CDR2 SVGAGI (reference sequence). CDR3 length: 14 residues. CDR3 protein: CASTGQLSTYEQYF. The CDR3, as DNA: TGTGCCAGCACCGGACAGCTCAGTACCTACGAGCAGTACTTC.